These T cell receptor beta chains were read from a single sample in a study of human T cells and chemical hapten exposure. TCRdb called the RACE reads again in MiXCR, with one record for every CDR3 protein. The sample records under 200,000 distinct CDR3 sequences, roughly 30% being singletons. The sequenced sample was whole blood, obtained in connection with sensitization to the hapten diphenylcyclopropenone (DPC). These receptors all come from a woman aged 30 to 39 with alopecia areata. Some clones in this sample may be carry-over from other donors' samples. The CDR3 runs from the conserved cysteine through the conserved F or W. The D gene is left open where the match is weak. The size entry is marked missing in some rows and otherwise reads once, few, many or a size class.

cdr3_nt | cdr3_aa | j_call | clone_size | v_call | d_call
TGTGCCAGCAGCTTAGACTGGAGCACAGATACGCAGTATTTT | CASSLDWSTDTQYF | TRBJ2-3 | many | TRBV7-2 | .
TGTGCCAGCAGCTCTTTAGCGGCGATGAACACCGGGGAGCTGTTTTTT | CASSSLAAMNTGELFF | TRBJ2-2 | . | TRBV5-4 | .
TGTGCCAGCAGCTTAGGGGGACAAAGCAATCAGCCCCAGCATTTT | CASSLGGQSNQPQHF | TRBJ1-5 | many | TRBV11-3 | .
TGCGCCAGCAGCGGGTCTAGCGGGAGCACAGATACGCAGTATTTT | CASSGSSGSTDTQYF | TRBJ2-3 | once | TRBV5-1 | TRBD2
TGTGCCAGCAGTGAAGTGGGGGGAGATCAGCCCCAGCATTTT | CASSEVGGDQPQHF | TRBJ1-5 | . | TRBV6-1 | .
TGTGCCACCAGCAGGGGAGGGCAGGGGGCCTACGAGCAGTACTTC | CATSRGGQGAYEQYF | TRBJ2-7 | . | TRBV15 | .
TGTGCCAGCAGCTTCGGGACAGGGCCGAACTACGAGCAGTACTTC | CASSFGTGPNYEQYF | TRBJ2-7 | . | TRBV7-2 | TRBD1
TGTGCCAGCATTGGAGACAGACCGAACACTGAAGCTTTCTTT | CASIGDRPNTEAFF | TRBJ1-1 | . | TRBV6-5 | .
TGTGCCAGCAGTTACCTGGGACAGAACACTGAAGCTTTCTTT | CASSYLGQNTEAFF | TRBJ1-1 | . | TRBV6-5 | .
TGCAGTGCTAGGGTTGACGTAAAGACCCAGTACTTC | CSARVDVKTQYF | TRBJ2-5 | many | TRBV20-1 | .
TGTGCCAGCAGCTTAGCGCCGGCTGACAATGAGCAGTTCTTC | CASSLAPADNEQFF | TRBJ2-1 | . | TRBV7-2 | .
TGCAGTGCTAGAGCCCAAGGGCCGGGCTTTGAAGCTTTCTTT | CSARAQGPGFEAFF | TRBJ1-1 | . | TRBV20-1 | .
TGCAGTGCTGTAGGACTAGCAGGCGGGGAGCTGTTTTTT | CSAVGLAGGELFF | TRBJ2-2 | many | TRBV20-1 | TRBD2
TGTGCCAGCAGTTTAAGGGCAGCCCCCTACTACGAGCAGTACTTC | CASSLRAAPYYEQYF | TRBJ2-7 | few | TRBV27 | .
TGTGCCAGCAGTCTCCAGGCAGGGTTCTACAATGAGCAGTTCTTC | CASSLQAGFYNEQFF | TRBJ2-1 | . | TRBV28 | .
TGCAGCGTTGGCCGGCCGGGGCTCCCGGAGACCCAGTACTTC | CSVGRPGLPETQYF | TRBJ2-5 | few | TRBV29-1 | .
TGTGCCAGCAGCCAAGTTGGGCGGGGGGAGGCCGGCTACACCTTC | CASSQVGRGEAGYTF | TRBJ1-2 | . | TRBV4-2 | .